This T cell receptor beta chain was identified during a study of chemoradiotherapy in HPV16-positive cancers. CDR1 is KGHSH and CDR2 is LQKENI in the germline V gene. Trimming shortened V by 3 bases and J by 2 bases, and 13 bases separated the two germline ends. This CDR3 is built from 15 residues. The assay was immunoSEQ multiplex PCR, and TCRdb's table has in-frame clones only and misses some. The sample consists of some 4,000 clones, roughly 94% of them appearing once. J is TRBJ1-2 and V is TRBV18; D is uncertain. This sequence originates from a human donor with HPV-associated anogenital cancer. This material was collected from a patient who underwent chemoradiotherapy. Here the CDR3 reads CASSPTSAANYGYTF. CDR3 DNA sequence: TGTGCCAGCTCACCGACGTCGGCGGCCAACTATGGCTACACCTTC.